The 7 T cell receptor beta chains below were found in one sample sequenced in a study of CD8 T cells in ankylosing spondylitis. TCRdb redid the calling of the 5' RACE reads with MiXCR, one entry per CDR3 protein. The table includes about 100,000 distinct CDR3 sequences, approximately 25% detected once. The material sequenced was synovial fluid, either unsorted or a sorted T cell fraction (not recorded which). The source of these receptors is a male donor with ankylosing spondylitis.

The rearrangement uses TRBV29-1 and TRBJ2-7; the match to TRBD2 covers 8 bases. Per the germline V gene, CDR1 is SQVTM and CDR2 is ANQGSEA. The CDR3 sequence is 14 residues long. The J segment lost 3 bases and the V segment lost 6 bases, leaving 10 bases of the junction unmatched. The CDR3: CSVALSGTFYEQYF. In DNA form, the CDR3 reads TGCAGCGTCGCCCTTAGCGGGACTTTCTACGAGCAGTACTTC.

This clonotype showed up many times. Relative to the germline gene, one junction end is altered; a read error may explain this. The chain recombines TRBV4-2 with TRBJ2-7, with TRBD2 matching over 7 bases. The CDR3 spans 17 residues. Germline CDR1 LGHNA, CDR2 YNFKEQ. CDR3 bases: TGTGCCAGCACCCAACTTGGTGGTGGGAGGGCCTCCTACGAGCAGTACTTC. Its translation: CASTQLGGGRASYEQYF.

This clonotype was recorded a few times. The rearrangement links TRBV24-1 to TRBJ2-5, with 10 bases fitting TRBD2. Germline assignment: CDR1 KGHDR and CDR2 SFDVKD. This CDR3 spans 15 amino acids. Trimming cost V 6 bases and J 4 bases; bases outside gene matches: 7. The CDR3 coding sequence is TGTGCCACCAGTCCCCTAGCGGGAGAAGTAGAGACCCAGTACTTC. Residues: CATSPLAGEVETQYF.

Only a few counts were recorded for this clonotype. This chain links TRBV12-3 or TRBV12-4 with TRBJ1-5; D gene ambiguous. This CDR3 is 13 amino acids long. Deletions cut 3 bases from V and 4 bases from J, with 7 bases between. CDR3: CASSFQINQPQHF. The DNA of the CDR3 is TGTGCCAGCAGTTTTCAGATAAATCAGCCCCAGCATTTT.

Ten or more counts support this clonotype. This rearrangement joins TRBV7-2 to TRBJ2-3; unclear D gene. The germline V and J ends were trimmed by 4 bases and 0 bases, with 2 bases remaining between them. The CDR3 contains 12 residues. Germline V gives CDR1 SGHTA, CDR2 FQGNSA. As DNA, the CDR3 is TGTGCCAGCAGCTATAGCACAGATACGCAGTATTTT. Protein sequence: CASSYSTDTQYF.

This clonotype has just a few counts. The gene calls are TRBV11-2 and TRBJ2-1, with no clear D. The CDR3 has 12 residues. The ends were cut back, 7 bases at V and 12 bases at J, with 16 bases in the middle. Germline assignment: CDR1 SGHAT and CDR2 FQNNGV. The CDR3 nucleotides are TGTGCCAGCACCCCCCCCGGGCCTGGGCAGTTCTTC. Residues: CASTPPGPGQFF.

The chain combines TRBV12-3 or TRBV12-4 with TRBJ1-1; possible D gene TRBD1, 5 bases. The length of the CDR3 is 13 residues. Between the trimmed V and J ends, which lost 1 base and 5 bases, there was a span of 8 bases. The chain's CDR3 is CASSLVGRTEAFF. For the CDR3, the DNA is TGTGCCAGCAGTTTAGTGGGACGAACTGAAGCTTTCTTT.